This T cell receptor beta chain was identified during a study of shared clonotypes between healthy human individuals. Data came from immunoSEQ multiplex PCR; TCRdb stores just in-frame clones and leaves some out. This sample carries a few hundred thousand clones, less than 98% of them seen once, and the ten largest clones take 0.045% to 0.07%. CDR3 length: 15 residues. Germline CDR1 SGHRS, CDR2 YFSETQ. V trimming: 1 base; J trimming: 3 bases; junction bases outside the gene matches: 2. Findings and limits, study-wide: Roughly 5% of naive CD4 clonotypes were shared across four donors.

Comments on this clone: Its antigen is not identified.

The chain uses TRBV5-1 and TRBJ2-2; TRBD2 aligns across 8 bases. The sequence was obtained from a woman aged 25 to 39 in good health. Sequencing input: naive CD4+ T cells sorted from blood. Regarding subset: CD45RA+ positively selected. DNA of the CDR3: TGCGCCAGCAGCTTGACGGGAGGGGACACCGGGGAGCTGTTTTTT. Translation gives CASSLTGGDTGELFF.